This T cell receptor (beta chain) was documented in a study of cytomegalovirus exposure and HLA in healthy donors. PCR employed 60 Vbeta and 13 Jbeta primers. The repertoire was sequenced with immunoSEQ multiplex PCR; TCRdb's copy has only in-frame clones and lacks some. The sample contains roughly 220,000 clones, more than 80% of which appear only once. General study points: A missense variant in DCLRE1C was later tied to TCR beta V- and J-gene trimming.

The ends lost 3 bases at V and 6 bases at J; junction bases unmatched: 9. This CDR3 region has 15 residues. Germline CDR1 and CDR2: SGDLS and YYNGEE. Worth noting for this clone: Its antigen is currently unknown.

This rearrangement joins TRBV9 to TRBJ1-2; 9 nucleotides match TRBD1. This receptor was taken from a man aged 30 to 39 in good health and CMV-seronegative. The specimen was PBMCs. The CDR3 sequence: CASSAGIRDRDGYTF. In nucleotides, the CDR3 is TGTGCCAGCAGCGCCGGGATACGGGACAGGGATGGCTACACCTTC.